A selection of T cell receptor beta chains follows, all from one sample in a study of blood T cell repertoires in COVID-19. TCRdb's table, derived via immunoSEQ multiplex PCR, lists solely in-frame clones and lacks some. The sample yields roughly 51,000 clones, 90% seen once. Material for sequencing was peripheral blood. The receptors were sampled from a man in his 70s with acute or convalescent COVID-19. Both conserved end residues are trimmed from each CDR3.

TRBV9 ASSVEGTRRETQY
TRBV3-1/TRBV3-2 ASSPLKGKQYTDTQY
TRBV24-1 ATSSGLAGDTQY
TRBV11-2 ASSFRGFRTGF
TRBV2 ASRAGQARYEQY
TRBV6-2/TRBV6-3 ASSAVRRLTDTQY
TRBV19 ASSPWTGNYEQY
TRBV5-6 ASSASTGFLSHYGYT
TRBV11-1 ASSLSRDRGYEQY
TRBV3-1/TRBV3-2 ASSRASTGELF
TRBV15 ATSTDRSSYNEQF
TRBV4-2 ASSQSGGQETQY
TRBV6-2/TRBV6-3 ASSYTGQGQEAF
TRBV7-9 ASSFGRGAGYGYT
TRBV19 ASSIDRWGGQPQH
TRBV11-2 ASSLSGVNTEAF